This entry concerns a single T cell receptor (beta chain). Antigen: not known. This record comes from a study of cytomegalovirus exposure and HLA in healthy donors. Study-wide results and caveats: Within a later analysis, the majority of CMV-associated TCR beta chains appeared HLA-restricted. A previous analysis found most TCR beta V segments productive roughly 87% or roughly 30% of the time. Common viral pathogens were later found to be apparently linked to several of the most significant clusters.

PCR used 60 Vbeta primers and 13 Jbeta primers. Original handling: In a later analysis, roughly 10 million of 65 million to 90 million unique beta chains occurred in at least two donors. The assay was immunoSEQ multiplex PCR, and TCRdb's table has in-frame clones only and misses some. That table supplies the V and J calls and clone size; D and trimming were determined from the DNA. Of roughly 150,000 clones in the sample, over 80% were seen once. The sequenced material came from PBMCs. This TCR was recovered from a woman aged 18-30 years in good health and CMV-seronegative.

The CDR3 DNA sequence: TGTGCCAGCAGTGACCAGGGGGCGCGGAACTATGGCTACACCTTC. Its protein product is CASSDQGARNYGYTF. The chain employs TRBV27 and TRBJ1-2; 8 bases match TRBD1. Germline values: CDR1 MNHEY, CDR2 SMNVEV (reference sequence). After removal of 5 bases from V and 2 bases from J, the junction contained 7 bases not matched to a gene. This CDR3 has 15 residues.